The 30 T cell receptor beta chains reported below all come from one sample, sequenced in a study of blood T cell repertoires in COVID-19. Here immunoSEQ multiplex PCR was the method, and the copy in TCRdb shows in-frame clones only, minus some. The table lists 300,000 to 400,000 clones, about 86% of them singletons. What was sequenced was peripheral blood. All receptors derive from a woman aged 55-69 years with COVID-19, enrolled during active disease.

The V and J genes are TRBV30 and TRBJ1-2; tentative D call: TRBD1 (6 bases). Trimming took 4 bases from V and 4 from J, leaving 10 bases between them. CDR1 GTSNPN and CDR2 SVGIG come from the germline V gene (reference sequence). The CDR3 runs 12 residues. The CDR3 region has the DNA TGTGCCTGGATGAGGACAGTCTATGGCTACACCTTC. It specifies CAWMRTVYGYTF.

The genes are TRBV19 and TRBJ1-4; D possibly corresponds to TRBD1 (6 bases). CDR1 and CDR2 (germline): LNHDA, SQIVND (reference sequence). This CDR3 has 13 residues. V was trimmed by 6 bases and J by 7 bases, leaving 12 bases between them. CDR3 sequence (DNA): TGTGCCAGTAGAGGCAGGGGCCTTGAAAAACTGTTTTTT. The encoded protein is CASRGRGLEKLFF.

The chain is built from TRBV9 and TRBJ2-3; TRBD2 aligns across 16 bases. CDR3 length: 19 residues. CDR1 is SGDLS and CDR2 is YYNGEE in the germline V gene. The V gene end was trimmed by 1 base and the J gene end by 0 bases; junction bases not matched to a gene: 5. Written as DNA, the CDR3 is TGTGCCAGCAGCGTAACCGGGACTAGCGGGGGGGCTAGCACAGATACGCAGTATTTT. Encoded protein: CASSVTGTSGGASTDTQYF.

The CDR3 nucleotides are TGTGCCAGCAGCGGAGGCCCGTCGGGGGACTATGGCTACACCTTC. Its translation: CASSGGPSGDYGYTF. The chain has TRBV9 and TRBJ1-2; tentative D call: TRBD1 (5 bases). CDR1 SGDLS and CDR2 YYNGEE come from the germline V gene. CDR3 length equals 15 residues. V lost 3 bases and J 3 bases, leaving 15 bases between the germline ends. Supplemented by reference TRBV9 and TRBJ1-2, the full variable domain reads DSGVTQTPKHLITATGQRVTLRCSPRSGDLSVYWYQQSLDQGLQFLIQYYNGEERAKGNILERFSAQQFPDLHSELNLSSLELGDSALYFCASSGGPSGDYGYTFGSGTRLTVV.

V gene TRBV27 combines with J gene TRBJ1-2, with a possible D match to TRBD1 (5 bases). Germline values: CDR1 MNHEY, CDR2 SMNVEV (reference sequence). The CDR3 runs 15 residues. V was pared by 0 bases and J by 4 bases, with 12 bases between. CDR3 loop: CASSLSTGQGYGYTF. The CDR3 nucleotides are TGTGCCAGCAGTTTATCAACCGGGCAGGGCTATGGCTACACCTTC.

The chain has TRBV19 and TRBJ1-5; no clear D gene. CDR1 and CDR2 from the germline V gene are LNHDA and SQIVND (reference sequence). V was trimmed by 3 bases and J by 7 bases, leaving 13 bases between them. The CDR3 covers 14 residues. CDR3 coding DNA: TGTGCCAGTAGTATGGGAGGGTATATCCAGCCCCAGCATTTT. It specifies CASSMGGYIQPQHF.

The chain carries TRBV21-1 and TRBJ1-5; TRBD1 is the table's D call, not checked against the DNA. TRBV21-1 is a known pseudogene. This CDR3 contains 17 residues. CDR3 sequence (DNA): TGTGCCAGCAGCAAAGGGGAACGACAGCGACGAGATCAGCCCCAGCATTTT. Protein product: CASSKGERQRRDQPQHF.

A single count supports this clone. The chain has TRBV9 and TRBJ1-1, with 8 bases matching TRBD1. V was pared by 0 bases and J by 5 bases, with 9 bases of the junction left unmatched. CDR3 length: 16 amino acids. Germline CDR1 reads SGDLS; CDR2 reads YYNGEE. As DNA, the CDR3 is TGTGCCAGCAGCGTAGCAGGGGGCGGATTGGAAACTGAAGCTTTCTTT. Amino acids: CASSVAGGGLETEAFF. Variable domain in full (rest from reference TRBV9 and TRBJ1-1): DSGVTQTPKHLITATGQRVTLRCSPRSGDLSVYWYQQSLDQGLQFLIQYYNGEERAKGNILERFSAQQFPDLHSELNLSSLELGDSALYFCASSVAGGGLETEAFFGQGTRLTVV.

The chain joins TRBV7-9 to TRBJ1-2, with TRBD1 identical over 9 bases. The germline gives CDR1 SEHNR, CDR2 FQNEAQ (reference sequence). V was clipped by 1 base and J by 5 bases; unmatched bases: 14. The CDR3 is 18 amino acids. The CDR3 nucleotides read TGTGCCAGCAGCTTAGGGAGGGACAGGGAGGAGCGCCTTTATGGCTACACCTTC. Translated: CASSLGRDREERLYGYTF.

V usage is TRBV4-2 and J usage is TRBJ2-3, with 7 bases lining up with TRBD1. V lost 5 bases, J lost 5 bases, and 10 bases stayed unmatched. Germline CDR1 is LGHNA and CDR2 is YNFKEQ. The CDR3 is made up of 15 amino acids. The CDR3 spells CASSYLEGAGDTQYF. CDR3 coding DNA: TGTGCCAGCAGCTATCTAGAGGGGGCTGGAGATACGCAGTATTTT.

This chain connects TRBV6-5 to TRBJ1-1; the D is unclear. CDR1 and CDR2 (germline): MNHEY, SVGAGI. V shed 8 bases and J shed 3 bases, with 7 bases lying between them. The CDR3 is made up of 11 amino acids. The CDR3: CASGRDTEAFF. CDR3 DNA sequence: TGTGCCAGCGGGAGGGACACTGAAGCTTTCTTT.

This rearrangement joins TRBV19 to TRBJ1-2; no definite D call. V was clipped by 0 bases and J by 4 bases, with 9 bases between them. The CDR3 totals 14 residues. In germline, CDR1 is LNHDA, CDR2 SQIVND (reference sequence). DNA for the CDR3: TGTGCCAGTAGTATAGATAACACCTTCTATGGCTACACCTTC. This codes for CASSIDNTFYGYTF.

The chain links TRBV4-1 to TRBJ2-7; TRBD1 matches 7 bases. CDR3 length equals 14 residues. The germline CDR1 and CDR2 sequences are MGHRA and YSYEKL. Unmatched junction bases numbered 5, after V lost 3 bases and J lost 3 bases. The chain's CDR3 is CASSHRQGDYEQYF. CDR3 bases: TGCGCCAGCAGCCACAGGCAGGGGGACTACGAGCAGTACTTC.

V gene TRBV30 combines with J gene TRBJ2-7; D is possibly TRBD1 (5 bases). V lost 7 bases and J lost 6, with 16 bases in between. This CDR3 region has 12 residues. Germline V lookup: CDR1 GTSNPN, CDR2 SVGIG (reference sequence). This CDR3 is CASQARVGEQYF. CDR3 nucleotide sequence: TGTGCCTCCCAGGCCAGGGTCGGCGAGCAGTACTTC.

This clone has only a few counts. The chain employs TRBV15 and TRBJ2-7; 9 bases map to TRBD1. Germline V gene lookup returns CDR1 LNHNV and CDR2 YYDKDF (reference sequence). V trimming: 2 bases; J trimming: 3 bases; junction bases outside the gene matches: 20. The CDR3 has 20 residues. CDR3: CATSRTLVQGASGGGYEQYF. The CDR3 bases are TGTGCCACCAGCAGAACCCTGGTACAGGGGGCCTCTGGAGGTGGCTACGAGCAGTACTTC.

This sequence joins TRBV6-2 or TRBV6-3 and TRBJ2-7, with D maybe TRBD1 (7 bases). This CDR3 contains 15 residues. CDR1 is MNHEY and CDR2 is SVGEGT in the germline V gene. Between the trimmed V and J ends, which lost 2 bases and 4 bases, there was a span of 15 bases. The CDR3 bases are TGTGCCAGCAGTTACGTAGGAGGGGGCAGGTACGAGCAGTACTTC. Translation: CASSYVGGGRYEQYF.

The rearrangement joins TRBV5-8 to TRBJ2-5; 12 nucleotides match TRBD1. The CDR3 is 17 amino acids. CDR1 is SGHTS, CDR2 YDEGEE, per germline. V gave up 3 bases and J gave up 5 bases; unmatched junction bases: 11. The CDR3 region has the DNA TGTGCCAGCAGCTCGTTTCGGGACAGGGGGCGGTGGGAGACCCAGTACTTC. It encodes CASSSFRDRGRWETQYF.

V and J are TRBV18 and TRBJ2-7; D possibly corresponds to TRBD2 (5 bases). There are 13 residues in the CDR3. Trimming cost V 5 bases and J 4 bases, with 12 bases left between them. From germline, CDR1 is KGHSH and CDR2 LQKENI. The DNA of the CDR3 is TGTGCCAGCTCAACCTCCGGAGGTTACGAGCAGTACTTC. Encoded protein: CASSTSGGYEQYF.

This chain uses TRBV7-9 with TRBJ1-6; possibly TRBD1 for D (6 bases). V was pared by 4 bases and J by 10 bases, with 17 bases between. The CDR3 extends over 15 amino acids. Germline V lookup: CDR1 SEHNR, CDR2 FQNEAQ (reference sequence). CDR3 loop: CASSSPGGARSPLHF. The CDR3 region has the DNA TGTGCCAGCAGCTCTCCGGGGGGGGCCCGATCACCCCTCCACTTT.

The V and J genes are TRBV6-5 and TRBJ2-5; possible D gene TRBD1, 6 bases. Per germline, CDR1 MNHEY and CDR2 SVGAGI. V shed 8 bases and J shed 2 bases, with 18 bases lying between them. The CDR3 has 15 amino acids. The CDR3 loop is CASLTAQGIQETQYF. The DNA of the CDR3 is TGTGCCAGCTTGACCGCTCAGGGGATACAAGAGACCCAGTACTTC.

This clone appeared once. In nucleotides, the CDR3 is TGCGCCAGCAGCTTGGGACCTCGGAGGGGGAACACTGAAGCTTTCTTT. Its translation is CASSLGPRRGNTEAFF. The V gene is TRBV5-1, the J gene TRBJ1-1, with a weak D call TRBD1 (5 bases). Germline V gene sequence: CDR1 SGHRS, CDR2 YFSETQ. With 0 bases removed from V and 1 base from J, the gap between germline ends came to 13 bases. The CDR3 sequence is 16 residues long.

The CDR3 loop is CASSKVQRSNEQFF. The CDR3, as DNA: TGTGCCAGCAGCAAAGTTCAGCGCAGCAATGAGCAGTTCTTC. The chain has TRBV21-1 and TRBJ2-1; TRBD2, the table's D call, was not compared with the DNA. TRBV21-1 is marked as a pseudogene. The CDR3 consists of 14 residues.

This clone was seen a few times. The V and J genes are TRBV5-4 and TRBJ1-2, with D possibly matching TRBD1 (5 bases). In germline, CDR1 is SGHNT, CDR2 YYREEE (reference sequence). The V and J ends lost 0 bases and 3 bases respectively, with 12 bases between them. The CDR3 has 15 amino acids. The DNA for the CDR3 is TGTGCCAGCAGCTTGGCCAGCCAAGGGGACTATGGCTACACCTTC. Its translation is CASSLASQGDYGYTF. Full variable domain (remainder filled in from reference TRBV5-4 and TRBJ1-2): ETGVTQSPTHLIKTRGQQVTLRCSSQSGHNTVSWYQQALGQGPQFIFQYYREEENGRGNFPPRFSGLQFPNYSSELNVNALELDDSALYLCASSLASQGDYGYTFGSGTRLTVV.

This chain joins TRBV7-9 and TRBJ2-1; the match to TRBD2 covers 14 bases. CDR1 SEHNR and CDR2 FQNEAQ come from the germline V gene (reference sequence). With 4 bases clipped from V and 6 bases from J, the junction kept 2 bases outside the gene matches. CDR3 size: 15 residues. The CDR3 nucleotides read TGTGCCAGCAGCTCGACTAGCGGGGGGGCCAATGAGCAGTTCTTC. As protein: CASSSTSGGANEQFF.

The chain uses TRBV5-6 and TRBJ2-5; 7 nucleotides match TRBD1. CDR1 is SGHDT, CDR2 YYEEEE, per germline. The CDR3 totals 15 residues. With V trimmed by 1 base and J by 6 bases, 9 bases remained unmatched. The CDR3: CASSLRGLGQKTQYF. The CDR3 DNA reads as TGTGCCAGCAGCTTGAGGGGGCTGGGGCAAAAGACCCAGTACTTC.

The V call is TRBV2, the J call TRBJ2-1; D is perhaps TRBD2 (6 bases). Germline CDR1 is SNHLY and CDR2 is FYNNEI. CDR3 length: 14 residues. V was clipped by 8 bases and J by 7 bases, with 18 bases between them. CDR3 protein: CASLRSGPRNEQFF. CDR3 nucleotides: TGTGCCAGCCTAAGGAGCGGGCCGAGAAATGAGCAGTTCTTC.

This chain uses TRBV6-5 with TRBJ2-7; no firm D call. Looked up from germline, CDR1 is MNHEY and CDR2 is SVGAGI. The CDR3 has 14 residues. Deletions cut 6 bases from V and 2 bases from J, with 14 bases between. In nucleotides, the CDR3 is TGTGCCAGCAGCCTTGTGACTCGACCCTACGAGCAGTACTTC. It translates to CASSLVTRPYEQYF.

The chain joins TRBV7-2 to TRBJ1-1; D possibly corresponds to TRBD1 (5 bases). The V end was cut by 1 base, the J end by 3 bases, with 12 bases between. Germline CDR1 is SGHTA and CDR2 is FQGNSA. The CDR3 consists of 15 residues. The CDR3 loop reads CASSLVAGGDTEAFF. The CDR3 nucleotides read TGTGCCAGCAGCTTAGTAGCCGGGGGTGACACTGAAGCTTTCTTT.

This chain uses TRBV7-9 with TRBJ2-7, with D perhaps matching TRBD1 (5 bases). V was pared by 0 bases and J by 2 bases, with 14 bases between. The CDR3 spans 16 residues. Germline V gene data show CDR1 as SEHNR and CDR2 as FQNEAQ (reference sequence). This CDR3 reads CASSLARRGLAYEQYF. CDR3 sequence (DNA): TGTGCCAGCAGCTTAGCGCGAAGGGGCCTCGCCTACGAGCAGTACTTC.

The CDR3 coding sequence is TGTGCCAGCAGTTCCCCGGCCCGACAGGGAAACTATGGCTACACCTTC. It is translated as CASSSPARQGNYGYTF. The chain uses TRBV6-5 and TRBJ1-2; 7 bases match TRBD1. Trimming cost V 4 bases and J 2 bases; bases outside gene matches: 10. Germline CDR1 is MNHEY and CDR2 is SVGAGI. The CDR3 has 16 residues.